Listed below are T cell receptor beta chains from one sample, sequenced in a study of CD8 T cells in ankylosing spondylitis. TCRdb analysed the 5' RACE reads with MiXCR anew, one entry per CDR3 protein. The sample lists a few hundred thousand distinct CDR3 sequences; about 13% were seen once. The sample was blood, either unsorted or a sorted T cell fraction (not recorded which). These receptors originate from a male donor with ankylosing spondylitis. The CDR3 runs from the conserved cysteine through the conserved F or W. A D gene is named only where the DNA matches it firmly. Some rows mark clone size as missing; the rest say once, few, many or name a class of expanded clone.

v_gene	abundance	d_gene	j_gene	CDR3aa	CDR3nt
TRBV12-3/TRBV12-4	few	TRBD1	TRBJ1-6	CASREGGYHSPLHF	TGTGCCAGCAGGGAAGGGGGCTATCATTCACCCCTCCACTTT
TRBV7-2	.	TRBD1	TRBJ1-4	CASSSSPQGGNEKLFF	TGTGCCAGCAGCTCTAGCCCACAGGGGGGCAACGAAAAACTGTTTTTT
TRBV7-8	few	.	TRBJ2-1	CASSARGSGGSYNEQFF	TGTGCCAGCAGCGCCCGGGGTAGCGGAGGATCCTACAATGAGCAGTTCTTC
TRBV11-2	.	TRBD2	TRBJ2-3	CASSFVAGSHTQYF	TGTGCCAGCAGCTTTGTAGCGGGATCCCATACGCAGTATTTT
TRBV12-3/TRBV12-4	many	.	TRBJ1-5	CASRPTGFVGNQPQHF	TGTGCCAGCAGGCCGACAGGATTCGTTGGCAATCAGCCCCAGCATTTT
TRBV2	many	.	TRBJ2-7	CASRRSAGTLFYEQYF	TGTGCCAGCCGAAGAAGTGCCGGGACACTATTTTACGAGCAGTACTTC
TRBV20-1	many	.	TRBJ1-6	CSAGQQQGINSPLHF	TGCAGTGCTGGTCAACAACAGGGAATAAATTCACCCCTCCACTTT
TRBV3-1	many	.	TRBJ1-1	CASSQRGAGDTEAFF	TGTGCCAGCAGCCAGCGGGGGGCAGGGGACACTGAAGCTTTCTTT
TRBV25-1	.	.	TRBJ1-6	CASSEGGRALHF	TGTGCCAGCAGTGAGGGGGGGCGCGCCCTCCACTTT
TRBV20-1	.	.	TRBJ1-2	CSAPSAGLGYTF	TGCAGTGCCCCGTCGGCAGGGCTTGGCTACACCTTC
TRBV20-1	.	.	TRBJ2-1	CSARFYGDEQFF	TGCAGTGCTAGATTCTACGGGGATGAGCAGTTCTTC
TRBV2	.	TRBD1	TRBJ1-1	CASSSWTGPNTEAFF	TGTGCCAGCAGTTCGTGGACAGGACCAAACACTGAAGCTTTCTTT
TRBV2	few	.	TRBJ2-3	CASTPEASDTQYF	TGTGCCAGCACGCCGGAGGCCTCAGATACGCAGTATTTT
TRBV11-2	few	.	TRBJ1-6	CASSFRGIGGARRSPLHF	TGTGCCAGCAGCTTTAGGGGGATTGGCGGGGCTAGAAGATCACCCCTCCACTTT
TRBV18	.	TRBD2	TRBJ2-7	CASSPGTSGAYEQYF	TGTGCCAGCTCACCCGGGACTAGCGGGGCATACGAGCAGTACTTC
TRBV20-1	.	.	TRBJ1-1	CSARATNTEAFF	TGCAGTGCTAGAGCCACGAACACTGAAGCTTTCTTT
TRBV4-1	.	.	TRBJ1-2	CASSQGFLDYGYTF	TGCGCCAGCAGCCAAGGATTTTTGGACTATGGCTACACCTTC
TRBV5-1	.	.	TRBJ1-5	CASSLGPLGGQPQHF	TGCGCCAGCAGCTTGGGCCCCTTGGGAGGGCAGCCCCAGCATTTT
TRBV20-1	.	TRBD2	TRBJ2-1	CSARQTSGGPQFF	TGCAGTGCTAGACAGACTAGCGGGGGCCCTCAGTTCTTC
TRBV20-1	few	TRBD1	TRBJ1-2	CSASGTGLGYTF	TGCAGTGCCTCCGGGACAGGGTTAGGCTACACCTTC
TRBV29-1	.	.	TRBJ1-1	CSVGSGVNTEAFF	TGCAGCGTTGGGTCGGGGGTTAACACTGAAGCTTTCTTT
TRBV11-2	.	TRBD2	TRBJ2-1	CASSLLAGNEQFF	TGTGCCAGCAGCTTACTAGCGGGGAATGAGCAGTTCTTC
TRBV5-5	.	TRBD1	TRBJ2-7	CASSLLTGGREQYF	TGTGCCAGCAGCTTGTTAACAGGGGGCCGCGAGCAGTACTTC
TRBV29-1	.	TRBD1	TRBJ2-5	CSVDPRTGSQETQYF	TGCAGCGTTGACCCTCGGACAGGGAGTCAAGAGACCCAGTACTTC
TRBV7-9	.	TRBD2	TRBJ2-1	CASSRREGRDEQFF	TGTGCCAGCAGCCGGCGGGAGGGGCGGGACGAGCAGTTCTTC
TRBV12-3/TRBV12-4	.	TRBD1	TRBJ1-2	CASSFRQGANGYTF	TGTGCCAGCAGTTTTCGGCAGGGGGCGAATGGCTACACCTTC
TRBV12-3/TRBV12-4	.	.	TRBJ2-5	CASSLAGIRETQYF	TGTGCCAGCAGTTTGGCAGGGATTCGGGAGACCCAGTACTTC